A single T cell receptor beta chain is shown here with its context. What it binds is unknown. The sample is drawn from a study of T cells in Graves' hyperthyroidism and ophthalmopathy. Germline V gene lookup returns CDR1 KGHDR and CDR2 SFDVKD. The trim removed 9 bases at V and 3 bases at J, leaving 9 bases unmatched. The length of the CDR3 is 15 residues. The PBMCs were taken from over 9.5 ml of fresh peripheral blood. It was RNA transcripts that yielded the amplified TCR beta CDR3 regions. TCR CDR3 regions were first amplified by RT-PCR with HTBI primers. TCRdb recomputed calls from the multiplex PCR reads with MiXCR, one row per CDR3 protein. The top ten clones hold about 21% of a sample with more than 350,000 distinct CDR3 sequences, 13% to 15% of them seen once. Whole-study findings and limits: From stable hyperthyroidism, ophthalmopathy was set apart by a 13 V-J model.

The chain carries TRBV24-1 and TRBJ2-2; 7 bases fit TRBD1. This receptor was identified in a woman aged 55-69 years with Graves' ophthalmopathy. The sample taken for sequencing was blood. The CDR3 sequence is CATLLRQGDTGELFF. The CDR3 coding sequence is TGTGCCACCCTACTACGACAGGGAGACACCGGGGAGCTGTTTTTT.